This is a list of T cell receptor beta chains from one sample in a study of T cell changes during pregnancy in multiple sclerosis. Profiling relied on immunoSEQ multiplex PCR, and the TCRdb table lists in-frame clones only, not all of them. The table includes about 38,000 clones, 75% to 95% detected once. Here the sequenced sample was CD8+ T cells from peripheral blood mononuclear cells, taken in the second trimester of pregnancy. These receptors all stem from a female donor with multiple sclerosis, enrolled in a pregnancy study. CDR3s include the opening cysteine and the closing phenylalanine or tryptophan. D genes are given only for firm matches. The size field is filled for only some rows; it gives once, few, many or a size class.

V gene,J gene,D gene,clone size,CDR3 protein,CDR3 DNA
TRBV7-9,TRBJ2-2,.,.,CASSTTMNTGELFF,TGTGCCAGCAGCACAACTATGAACACCGGGGAGCTGTTTTTT
TRBV6-6,TRBJ2-7,TRBD1,once,CASRPGQTYEQYF,TGTGCCAGCAGGCCGGGACAGACCTACGAGCAGTACTTC
TRBV27,TRBJ2-4,TRBD1,.,CASTQQGAGGPAKNIQYF,TGTGCCAGCACCCAACAGGGGGCGGGTGGACCAGCCAAAAACATTCAGTACTTC
TRBV7-9,TRBJ2-7,TRBD2,.,CASSYYRSTGGEQYF,TGTGCCAGCAGCTACTATCGGTCCACGGGAGGCGAGCAGTACTTC
TRBV27,TRBJ2-7,TRBD1,.,CASSLGTGVPEQYF,TGTGCCAGCAGTTTAGGGACAGGGGTGCCCGAGCAGTACTTC
TRBV4-1,TRBJ2-5,TRBD2,.,CASSQYAAGSGEETQYF,TGCGCCAGCAGCCAATATGCCGCGGGTAGCGGGGAGGAGACCCAGTACTTC
TRBV25-1,TRBJ1-1,.,.,CASSVGGAMAFF,TGTGCCAGCAGTGTTGGTGGAGCAATGGCTTTCTTT
TRBV7-3,TRBJ2-7,.,.,CASSLGPPYEQYF,TGTGCCAGCAGCTTAGGGCCACCCTACGAGCAGTACTTC
TRBV5-8,TRBJ1-1,TRBD1,.,CASRLDRVNTEAFF,TGTGCCAGCAGGCTAGACAGGGTGAACACTGAAGCTTTCTTT
TRBV27,TRBJ2-7,.,.,CASSFGGIAGEYF,TGTGCCAGCAGTTTCGGGGGAATCGCTGGGGAGTACTTC
TRBV27,TRBJ1-1,.,.,CASKSLNTEAFF,TGTGCCAGCAAGAGTTTGAACACTGAAGCTTTCTTT
TRBV30,TRBJ2-3,TRBD2,.,CAWSVGLAGMNTQYF,TGTGCCTGGAGTGTGGGCCTAGCGGGAATGAATACGCAGTATTTT
TRBV5-1,TRBJ1-2,.,.,CASSPKTGIWVIGYTF,TGCGCCAGCAGCCCCAAAACAGGGATTTGGGTTATTGGCTACACCTTC
TRBV7-9,TRBJ2-1,.,.,CASSLSYSGNNEQFF,TGTGCCAGCAGCTTAAGTTACTCGGGTAACAATGAGCAGTTCTTC
TRBV19,TRBJ2-1,.,.,CASSISYNEQFF,TGTGCCAGTAGTATTAGCTACAATGAGCAGTTCTTC
TRBV16,TRBJ2-1,.,.,CASSHPNEQFF,TGTGCCAGCAGCCACCCTAATGAGCAGTTCTTC
TRBV6-1,TRBJ2-1,.,.,CASSDDGEDEQFF,TGTGCCAGCAGTGACGATGGGGAGGATGAGCAGTTCTTC
TRBV5-1,TRBJ2-7,.,.,CASSFLAQPYEQYF,TGCGCCAGCAGCTTCCTGGCACAACCCTACGAGCAGTACTTC
TRBV28,TRBJ2-7,TRBD2,.,CASSGNSGSALGQYF,TGTGCCAGCAGTGGAAATAGCGGGAGCGCGCTCGGGCAGTACTTC
TRBV5-1,TRBJ2-6,TRBD1,.,CASSLVSGGTNVLTF,TGCGCCAGCAGCTTGGTCTCAGGGGGCACCAACGTCCTGACTTTC
TRBV4-1,TRBJ2-1,.,.,CASSQGGGEQFF,TGCGCCAGCAGCCAAGGAGGAGGTGAGCAGTTCTTC
TRBV19,TRBJ2-7,TRBD2,.,CASSITSGGFDEQYF,TGTGCCAGTAGTATAACTAGCGGGGGGTTCGACGAGCAGTACTTC
TRBV25-1,TRBJ2-5,TRBD1,.,CASSEPPTGGETQYF,TGTGCCAGCAGTGAACCCCCCACAGGGGGGGAGACCCAGTACTTC
TRBV27,TRBJ1-1,TRBD1,.,CASSMTGMLEAFF,TGTGCCAGCAGTATGACAGGGATGCTCGAAGCTTTCTTT
TRBV6-1,TRBJ2-2,TRBD2,.,CASSEVTSGRFGELFF,TGTGCCAGCAGTGAGGTCACTAGCGGGAGGTTCGGGGAGCTGTTTTTT
TRBV4-2,TRBJ1-2,.,.,CASSPGSQSIYGYTF,TGTGCCAGCAGCCCCGGTAGCCAGTCGATCTATGGCTACACCTTC
TRBV5-1,TRBJ2-2,.,.,CASSWETGTGELFF,TGCGCCAGCAGCTGGGAAACAGGTACCGGGGAGCTGTTTTTT
TRBV12-5,TRBJ1-6,TRBD1,.,CASGGTAKNSPLHF,TGTGCTAGTGGAGGGACAGCTAAAAATTCACCCCTCCACTTT
TRBV7-7,TRBJ2-5,TRBD1,once,CASSYQGEETQYF,TGTGCCAGCAGCTACCAGGGGGAAGAGACCCAGTACTTC
TRBV6-5,TRBJ2-1,TRBD2,.,CASSYSLAGNEQFF,TGTGCCAGCAGTTACTCGCTAGCGGGGAATGAGCAGTTCTTC
TRBV7-8,TRBJ1-4,.,.,CASGPGVFGEKLFF,TGTGCCAGCGGACCGGGGGTCTTCGGTGAAAAACTGTTTTTT
TRBV9,TRBJ2-1,TRBD2,.,CASSPPGLAGLRGEQFF,TGTGCCAGCAGCCCCCCCGGACTAGCGGGGCTTAGGGGTGAGCAGTTCTTC
TRBV6-5,TRBJ1-1,.,.,CASSYSGLLNTEAFF,TGTGCCAGCAGTTACTCGGGACTGCTGAACACTGAAGCTTTCTTT
TRBV7-6,TRBJ2-2,.,.,CASSSEVALNTGELFF,TGTGCCAGCAGCTCCGAGGTAGCCCTGAACACCGGGGAGCTGTTTTTT
TRBV25-1,TRBJ2-7,.,.,CASSLAYEQYF,TGTGCCAGCAGTCTCGCCTACGAGCAGTACTTC
TRBV2,TRBJ2-7,.,.,CASSEPRAYEQYF,TGTGCCAGCAGTGAACCCAGGGCCTACGAGCAGTACTTC
TRBV27,TRBJ1-2,TRBD1,.,CASSLWSDRVGYTF,TGTGCCAGCAGTTTATGGTCCGACAGGGTTGGCTACACCTTC
TRBV5-6,TRBJ1-5,.,.,CASSLGAGQPQHF,TGTGCCAGCAGCTTGGGGGCGGGACAGCCCCAGCATTTT
TRBV30,TRBJ1-1,TRBD1,.,CAWSWTGDRDTEAFF,TGTGCCTGGAGTTGGACAGGGGATCGGGACACTGAAGCTTTCTTT
TRBV23-1,TRBJ1-6,.,.,CASRAGTPDITYNSPLHF,TGCGCCAGCAGAGCCGGGACTCCTGACATAACCTATAATTCACCCCTCCACTTT
TRBV9,TRBJ1-1,.,.,CASSPWGGEAFF,TGTGCCAGCAGCCCGTGGGGGGGTGAAGCTTTCTTT
TRBV11-2,TRBJ1-2,.,.,CASSPELLPNYGYTF,TGTGCCAGCAGCCCAGAATTGTTGCCTAACTATGGCTACACCTTC
TRBV5-8,TRBJ2-5,TRBD2,.,CASSHAGETQETQYF,TGTGCCAGCAGCCATGCGGGAGAGACGCAAGAGACCCAGTACTTC
TRBV7-2,TRBJ2-5,TRBD2,.,CASSLGPLSGGRVVTQYF,TGTGCCAGCAGCTTAGGCCCCCTATCGGGAGGTCGGGTCGTGACCCAGTACTTC
TRBV7-9,TRBJ2-5,TRBD1,.,CASSSTGTGGSGTQYF,TGTGCCAGCAGCTCGACGGGGACAGGGGGCTCTGGGACCCAGTACTTC
TRBV27,TRBJ2-5,.,.,CASSPHRFQLQETQYF,TGTGCCAGCAGTCCCCACAGGTTTCAACTACAAGAGACCCAGTACTTC
TRBV6-6,TRBJ1-2,TRBD1,.,CASSYSAGQDLFGYTF,TGTGCCAGCAGTTACTCGGCGGGACAGGACCTCTTTGGCTACACCTTC
TRBV27,TRBJ2-7,.,.,CASSFSRGYEQYF,TGTGCCAGCAGTTTTAGTAGGGGATACGAGCAGTACTTC
TRBV14,TRBJ2-3,TRBD2,once,CASSQLERGTDTQYF,TGTGCCAGCAGCCAATTAGAGCGGGGGACAGATACGCAGTATTTT
TRBV10-3,TRBJ1-2,.,.,CAISESTPNYGYTF,TGTGCCATCAGTGAGTCCACACCTAACTATGGCTACACCTTC
TRBV30,TRBJ2-3,TRBD2,.,CAWSPGRGGSSTDTQYF,TGTGCCTGGAGTCCCGGCCGGGGGGGTTCTAGCACAGATACGCAGTATTTT
TRBV29-1,TRBJ1-5,.,.,CSVGGGSHSNQPQHF,TGCAGCGTCGGGGGAGGGTCGCATAGCAATCAGCCCCAGCATTTT
TRBV19,TRBJ2-3,.,.,CASSGLATSTDTQYF,TGTGCTAGTAGTGGTCTAGCCACTAGCACAGATACGCAGTATTTT